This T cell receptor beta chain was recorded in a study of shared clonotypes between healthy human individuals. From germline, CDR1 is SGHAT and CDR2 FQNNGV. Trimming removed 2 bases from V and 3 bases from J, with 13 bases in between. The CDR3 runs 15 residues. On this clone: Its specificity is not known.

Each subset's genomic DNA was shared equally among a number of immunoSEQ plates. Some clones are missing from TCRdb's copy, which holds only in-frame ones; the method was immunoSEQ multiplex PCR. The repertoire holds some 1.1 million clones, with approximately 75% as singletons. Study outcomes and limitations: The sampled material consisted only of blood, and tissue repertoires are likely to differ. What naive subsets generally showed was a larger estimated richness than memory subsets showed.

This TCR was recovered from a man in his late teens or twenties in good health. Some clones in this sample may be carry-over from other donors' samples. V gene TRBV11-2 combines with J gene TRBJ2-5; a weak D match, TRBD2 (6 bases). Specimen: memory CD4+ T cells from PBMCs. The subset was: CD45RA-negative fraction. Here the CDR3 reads CASSLRGSREETQYF. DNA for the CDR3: TGTGCCAGCAGCTTACGGGGGTCCAGGGAAGAGACCCAGTACTTC.